Below are 14 T cell receptor beta chains sequenced from a single sample in a study of low-dose radiotherapy and immunotherapy resistance in tumors. Time point: after trial treatment. Noted treatment: LDRT plus nivolumab, ipilimumab, low-dose cyclophosphamide and aspirin (RACIN trial). Over roughly 18 PCR cycles, TCRs were amplified from a constant-region primer and V-primer adapter. TCRdb redid the calling of the reads with MiXCR, one entry per CDR3 protein. The table includes 50,000 or so distinct CDR3 sequences, roughly 31% detected once. This specimen consisted of PBMCs, obtained after low-dose radiotherapy plus immunotherapy. The source of these receptors is a male donor with rectosigmoid adenocarcinoma.

A few counts support this clonotype. The chain combines TRBV4-1 with TRBJ1-1, with 9 positions matching TRBD1. The CDR3 consists of 17 residues. V lost 6 bases and J lost 3; bases outside the gene matches: 14. The germline CDR1 and CDR2 sequences are MGHRA and YSYEKL. The CDR3 loop is CASREGQGKSRDTEAFF. The CDR3 nucleotides read TGCGCCAGCAGGGAGGGACAGGGAAAATCCCGGGACACTGAAGCTTTCTTT.

This clonotype is medium-sized (0.01 to 0.1%) by share. The CDR3 DNA reads TGTGCCTCCTGCGGGGGGGCCGATGCCCTCTACGAGCAGTACTTC. This codes for CASCGGADALYEQYF. This rearrangement joins TRBV28 to TRBJ2-7; 9 nucleotides align to TRBD2. Germline V lookup: CDR1 MDHEN, CDR2 SYDVKM. With V trimmed by 11 bases and J by 3 bases, 14 bases remained unmatched. The CDR3 is 15 residues long.

This clonotype was seen many times. The chain joins TRBV6-2 or TRBV6-3 to TRBJ2-1; D gene unclear. The CDR3 loop spans 14 amino acids. Trimming pared 5 bases from V and 8 bases from J, leaving 16 bases between. CDR1 is MNHEY and CDR2 is SVGEGT in the germline V gene. The DNA for the CDR3 is TGTGCCAGCAGTGACCGGACCCCGGCCTATGAGCAGTTCTTC. Translating it yields CASSDRTPAYEQFF.

This clonotype was found many times. The chain links TRBV12-3 or TRBV12-4 to TRBJ1-6, with D possibly being TRBD1 (5 bases). The CDR3 is made up of 14 amino acids. The V end lost 4 bases, the J end lost 8 bases, and 12 bases lay between the germline ends. CDR3 residues: CASSSQGTDSPLHF. DNA for the CDR3: TGTGCCAGCAGTTCCCAGGGCACGGATTCACCCCTCCACTTT.

This clonotype was recorded at least ten times. V usage is TRBV6-2 or TRBV6-3 and J usage is TRBJ1-4; the match to TRBD1 covers 9 bases. V shed 5 bases, J shed 7 bases, and the junction held 2 bases outside the gene matches. CDR1 is MNHEY, CDR2 SVGEGT, per germline. CDR3 size: 13 residues. CDR3 DNA sequence: TGTGCCAGCAGTCGACAGGGGGGTGAAAAACTGTTTTTT. This sequence encodes CASSRQGGEKLFF.

This clonotype occurred many times. This chain links TRBV29-1 with TRBJ2-6, with TRBD1 identical over 12 bases. Germline V gene lookup returns CDR1 SQVTM and CDR2 ANQGSEA. This CDR3 is 16 amino acids long. Germline trimming cut 6 bases from V and 1 base from J; bases unmatched to any gene: 4. CDR3 sequence (DNA): TGCAGCGTATCGGGACAGGGGGCTTCTGGGGCCAACGTCCTGACTTTC. It specifies CSVSGQGASGANVLTF.

This clonotype was detected ten times or more. This rearrangement joins TRBV24-1 to TRBJ1-5, with 8 positions matching TRBD1. V shed 6 bases and J 6 bases; nucleotides not matched to a gene: 3. Germline assignment: CDR1 KGHDR and CDR2 SFDVKD. The CDR3 consists of 13 residues. The CDR3 protein is CATSLTGGQPQHF. The CDR3 coding sequence is TGTGCCACCAGTCTCACAGGGGGTCAGCCCCAGCATTTT.

Points on this clonotype: Its ends do not fully match the called genes, so a read error is possible. V usage is TRBV28 and J usage is TRBJ2-2; no clear D. Per germline, CDR1 MDHEN and CDR2 SYDVKM. The CDR3 has 14 amino acids. The DNA for the CDR3 is TGTGCCATCAGTGCCGACGGGAACACCGGGGAGCTGTTTTTT. This translates into CAISADGNTGELFF.

The chain couples TRBV12-3 or TRBV12-4 to TRBJ2-5; 8 bases map to TRBD1. This CDR3 has 12 residues. The ends lost 8 bases at V and 2 bases at J; junction bases unmatched: 1. The CDR3 DNA is TGTGCCAGCGGGACAGGTCAAGAGACCCAGTACTTC. This codes for CASGTGQETQYF.

This clonotype has only a few counts. The chain carries TRBV28 and TRBJ2-6; a weak D match, TRBD2 (5 bases). In germline, CDR1 is MDHEN, CDR2 SYDVKM. The CDR3 extends over 18 amino acids. V lost 5 bases and J 3 bases, leaving 20 bases between the germline ends. The CDR3: CASSPLRVAGYGANVLTF. The CDR3 nucleotides are TGTGCCAGCAGTCCTCTGCGGGTAGCAGGATATGGGGCCAACGTCCTGACTTTC.

In this sample, this clonotype turned up a few times. V gene TRBV19 combines with J gene TRBJ1-5, with unresolved D. The CDR3 is made up of 11 amino acids. Germline assignment: CDR1 LNHDA and CDR2 SQIVND (reference sequence). V gave up 5 bases and J gave up 6 bases, with 5 bases separating them. The CDR3 here is CASSDRQPQHF. DNA for the CDR3: TGTGCCAGTAGTGATCGTCAGCCCCAGCATTTT.

CDR3 sequence reads: CASSPDNPRKIDDNSPLHF. Here the CDR3 DNA reads TGTGCCAGCAGTCCAGACAACCCCCGCAAAATAGATGATAATTCACCCCTCCACTTT. V and J are TRBV5-4 and TRBJ1-6; D is ambiguous. CDR1 and CDR2 from the germline V gene are SGHNT and YYREEE (reference sequence). The CDR3 covers 19 residues. The V end was cut by 5 bases, the J end by 5 bases, with 26 bases between.

There are a few counts of this clonotype. The V gene is TRBV7-7, the J gene TRBJ2-5; 9 bases map to TRBD1. CDR1 is SSHAT, CDR2 FNYEAQ, per germline (reference sequence). The CDR3 covers 16 residues. V was clipped by 5 bases and J by 1 base; unmatched bases: 8. The CDR3 protein is CASSRSGQGIQETQYF. The CDR3 nucleotides are TGTGCCAGCAGCCGATCCGGACAGGGGATCCAAGAGACCCAGTACTTC.

The chain recombines TRBV6-1 with TRBJ2-1; 10 nucleotides agree with TRBD2. The CDR3 runs 18 residues. The V gene end was trimmed by 2 bases and the J gene end by 4 bases; junction bases not matched to a gene: 11. In germline, CDR1 is MNHNS, CDR2 SASEGT. CDR3 in DNA: TGTGCCAGCAGTGAACAACCTACGGGACTAGCGCATTACAATGAGCAGTTCTTC. Its translation is CASSEQPTGLAHYNEQFF.